Sequencing of this T cell receptor (beta chain) was carried out in a study of control samples from healthy donors and cancer patients. TCRdb's table, derived via immunoSEQ multiplex PCR, lists solely in-frame clones and lacks some. The top ten clones hold approximately 8.4% of a sample with 95,000 to 100,000 clones, roughly 89% of them seen once. The CDR3 has 15 amino acids. Looked up from germline, CDR1 is MGHDK and CDR2 is SYGVNS. J was trimmed by 7 bases and V by 3 bases; bases with no gene match: 7. The sequencing sample was made of blood. This chain connects TRBV25-1 to TRBJ1-4, with TRBD1 matching over 8 bases. This clonotype was obtained from a man under 40 in good health. CDR3 nucleotides: TGTGCCAGCAGTGATCCGGGACAGGTTTCTGAAAAACTGTTTTTT. It is translated as CASSDPGQVSEKLFF.